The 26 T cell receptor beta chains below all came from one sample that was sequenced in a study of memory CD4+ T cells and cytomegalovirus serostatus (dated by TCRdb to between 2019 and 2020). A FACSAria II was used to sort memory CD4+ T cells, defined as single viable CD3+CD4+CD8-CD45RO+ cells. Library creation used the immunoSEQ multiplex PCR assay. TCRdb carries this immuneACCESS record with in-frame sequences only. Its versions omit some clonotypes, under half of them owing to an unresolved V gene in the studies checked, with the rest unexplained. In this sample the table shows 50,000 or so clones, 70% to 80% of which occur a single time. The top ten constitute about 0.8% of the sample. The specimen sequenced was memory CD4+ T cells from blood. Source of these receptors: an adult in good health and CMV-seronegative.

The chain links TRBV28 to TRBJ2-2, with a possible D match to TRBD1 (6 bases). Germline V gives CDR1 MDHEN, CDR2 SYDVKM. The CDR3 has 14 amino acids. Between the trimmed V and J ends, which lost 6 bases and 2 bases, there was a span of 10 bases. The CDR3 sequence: CASRRDINTGELFF. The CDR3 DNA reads TGTGCCAGCAGAAGGGACATCAACACCGGGGAGCTGTTTTTT.

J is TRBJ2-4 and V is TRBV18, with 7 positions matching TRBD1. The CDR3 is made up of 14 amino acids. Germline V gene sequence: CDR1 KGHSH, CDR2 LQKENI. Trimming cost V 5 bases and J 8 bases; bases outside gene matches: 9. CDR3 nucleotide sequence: TGTGCCAGCTCATCCGTGACAGGGACGGACATTCAGTACTTC. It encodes CASSSVTGTDIQYF.

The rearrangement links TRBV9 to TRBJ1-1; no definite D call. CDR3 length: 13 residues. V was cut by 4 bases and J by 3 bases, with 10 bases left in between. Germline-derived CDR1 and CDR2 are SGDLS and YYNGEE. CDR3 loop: CASSRLFDTEAFF. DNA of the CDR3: TGTGCCAGCAGCCGGCTTTTCGACACTGAAGCTTTCTTT.

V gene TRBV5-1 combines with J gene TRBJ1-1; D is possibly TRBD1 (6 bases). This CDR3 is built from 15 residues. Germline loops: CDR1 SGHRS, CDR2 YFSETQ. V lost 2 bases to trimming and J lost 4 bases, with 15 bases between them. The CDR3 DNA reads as TGCGCCAGCAGCTTCGGGGGGCAGTTGGGCACTGAAGCTTTCTTT. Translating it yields CASSFGGQLGTEAFF.

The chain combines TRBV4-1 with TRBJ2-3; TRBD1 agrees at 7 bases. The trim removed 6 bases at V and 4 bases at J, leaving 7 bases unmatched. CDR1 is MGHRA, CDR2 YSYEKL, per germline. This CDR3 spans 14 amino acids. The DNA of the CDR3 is TGCGCCAGCAGGCCGACAGGGCGTTCAGATACGCAGTATTTT. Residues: CASRPTGRSDTQYF.

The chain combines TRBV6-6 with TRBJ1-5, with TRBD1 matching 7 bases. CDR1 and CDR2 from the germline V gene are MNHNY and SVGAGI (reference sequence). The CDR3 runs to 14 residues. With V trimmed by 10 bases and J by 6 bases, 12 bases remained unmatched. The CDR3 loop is CATQNRQGGQPQHF. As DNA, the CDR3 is TGTGCCACCCAGAACAGACAGGGCGGTCAGCCCCAGCATTTT.

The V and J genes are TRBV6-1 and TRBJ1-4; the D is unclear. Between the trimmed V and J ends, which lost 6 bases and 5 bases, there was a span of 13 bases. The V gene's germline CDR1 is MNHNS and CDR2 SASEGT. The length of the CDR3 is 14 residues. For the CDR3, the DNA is TGTGCCAGCAGGCCCTTTTGGGGAAATGAAAAACTGTTTTTT. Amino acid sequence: CASRPFWGNEKLFF.

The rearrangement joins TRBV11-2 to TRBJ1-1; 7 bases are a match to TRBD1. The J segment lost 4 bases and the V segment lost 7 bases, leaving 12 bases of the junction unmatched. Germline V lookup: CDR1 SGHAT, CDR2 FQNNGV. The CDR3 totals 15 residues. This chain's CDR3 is CASNKEGALSTEAFF. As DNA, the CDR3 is TGTGCCAGCAACAAAGAGGGGGCGCTTAGCACTGAAGCTTTCTTT.

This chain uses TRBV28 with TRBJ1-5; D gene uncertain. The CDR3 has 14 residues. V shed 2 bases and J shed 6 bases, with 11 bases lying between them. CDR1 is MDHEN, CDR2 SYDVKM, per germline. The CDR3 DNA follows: TGTGCCAGCAGTTTACAGGCCAGGAGTCAGCCCCAGCATTTT. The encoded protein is CASSLQARSQPQHF. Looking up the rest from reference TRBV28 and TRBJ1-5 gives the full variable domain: DVKVTQSSRYLVKRTGEKVFLECVQDMDHENMFWYRQDPGLGLRLIYFSYDVKMKEKGDIPEGYSVSREKKERFSLILESASTNQTSMYLCASSLQARSQPQHFGDGTRLSIL.

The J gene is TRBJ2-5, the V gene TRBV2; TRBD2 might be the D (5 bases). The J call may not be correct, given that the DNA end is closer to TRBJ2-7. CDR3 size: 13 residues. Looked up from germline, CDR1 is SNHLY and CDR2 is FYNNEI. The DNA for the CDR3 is TGTGCCAGCAGTGAAGATCGGGGAGTCGAGCAGTACTTC. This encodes CASSEDRGVEQYF.

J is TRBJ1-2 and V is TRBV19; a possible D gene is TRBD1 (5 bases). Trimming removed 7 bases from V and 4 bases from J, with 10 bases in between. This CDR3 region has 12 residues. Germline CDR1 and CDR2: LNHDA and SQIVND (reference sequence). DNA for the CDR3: TGTGCCAGTATCAGCGGGGGCTATGGCTACACCTTC. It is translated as CASISGGYGYTF.

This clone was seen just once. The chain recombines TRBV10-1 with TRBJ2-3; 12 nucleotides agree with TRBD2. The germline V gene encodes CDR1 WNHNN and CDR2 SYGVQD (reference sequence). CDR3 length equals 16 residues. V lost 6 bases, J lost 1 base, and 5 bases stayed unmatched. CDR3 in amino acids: CASSGSSGRGTDTQYF. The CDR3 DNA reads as TGCGCCAGCAGCGGATCTAGCGGGAGGGGCACAGATACGCAGTATTTT.

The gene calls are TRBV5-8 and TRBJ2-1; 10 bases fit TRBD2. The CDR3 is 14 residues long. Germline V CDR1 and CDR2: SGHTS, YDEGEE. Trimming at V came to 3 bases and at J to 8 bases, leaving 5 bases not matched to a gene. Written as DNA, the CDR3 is TGTGCCAGCAGCTCCGGGACTAGCGAGGATGAGCAGTTCTTC. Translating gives CASSSGTSEDEQFF.

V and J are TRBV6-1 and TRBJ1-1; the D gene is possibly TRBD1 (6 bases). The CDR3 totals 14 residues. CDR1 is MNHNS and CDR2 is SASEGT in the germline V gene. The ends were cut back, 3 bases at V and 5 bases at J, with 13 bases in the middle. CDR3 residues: CASSDNRVITEAFF. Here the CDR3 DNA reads TGTGCCAGCAGTGACAACAGGGTAATTACTGAAGCTTTCTTT.

CDR3 protein: CATRSGTSGKYEQYF. The CDR3 DNA reads as TGTGCCACCCGATCCGGGACTAGCGGGAAGTACGAGCAGTACTTC. The chain recombines TRBV2 with TRBJ2-7, with 13 bases that match TRBD2. Germline trimming cut 10 bases from V and 4 bases from J; bases unmatched to any gene: 10. Germline V gives CDR1 SNHLY, CDR2 FYNNEI. The length of the CDR3 is 15 residues.

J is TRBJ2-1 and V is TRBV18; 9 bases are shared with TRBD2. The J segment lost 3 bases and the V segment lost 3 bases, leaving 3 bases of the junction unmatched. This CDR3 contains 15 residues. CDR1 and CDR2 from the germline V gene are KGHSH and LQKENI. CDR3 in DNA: TGTGCCAGCTCACCGGCGGGGGGGAACTACAATGAGCAGTTCTTC. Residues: CASSPAGGNYNEQFF. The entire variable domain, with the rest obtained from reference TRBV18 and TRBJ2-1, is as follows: NAGVMQNPRHLVRRRGQEARLRCSPMKGHSHVYWYRQLPEEGLKFMVYLQKENIIDESGMPKERFSAEFPKEGPSILRIQQVVRGDSAAYFCASSPAGGNYNEQFFGPGTRLTVL.

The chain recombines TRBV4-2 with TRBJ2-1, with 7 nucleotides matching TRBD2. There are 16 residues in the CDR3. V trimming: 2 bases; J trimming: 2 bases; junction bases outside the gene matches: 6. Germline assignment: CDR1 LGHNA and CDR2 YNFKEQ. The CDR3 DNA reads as TGTGCCAGCAGCCAACAGCGGGGACGAACCTACAATGAGCAGTTCTTC. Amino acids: CASSQQRGRTYNEQFF.

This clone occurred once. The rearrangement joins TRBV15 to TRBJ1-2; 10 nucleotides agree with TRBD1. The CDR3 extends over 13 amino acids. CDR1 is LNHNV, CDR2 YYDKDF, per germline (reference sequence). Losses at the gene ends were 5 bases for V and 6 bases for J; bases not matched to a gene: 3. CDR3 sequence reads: CATSGGTGDGYTF. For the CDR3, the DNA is TGTGCCACCAGCGGCGGGACAGGGGATGGCTACACCTTC.

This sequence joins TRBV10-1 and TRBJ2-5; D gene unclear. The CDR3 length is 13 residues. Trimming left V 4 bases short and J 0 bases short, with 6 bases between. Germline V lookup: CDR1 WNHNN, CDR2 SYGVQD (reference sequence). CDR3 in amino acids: CASSGTYQETQYF. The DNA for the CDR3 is TGCGCCAGCAGTGGAACGTACCAAGAGACCCAGTACTTC.

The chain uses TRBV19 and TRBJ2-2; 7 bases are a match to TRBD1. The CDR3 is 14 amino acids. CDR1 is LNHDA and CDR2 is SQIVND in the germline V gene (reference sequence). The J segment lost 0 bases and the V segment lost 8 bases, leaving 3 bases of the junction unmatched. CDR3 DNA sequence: TGTGCCAGTTCCACAGGGGCGAACACCGGGGAGCTGTTTTTT. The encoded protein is CASSTGANTGELFF.

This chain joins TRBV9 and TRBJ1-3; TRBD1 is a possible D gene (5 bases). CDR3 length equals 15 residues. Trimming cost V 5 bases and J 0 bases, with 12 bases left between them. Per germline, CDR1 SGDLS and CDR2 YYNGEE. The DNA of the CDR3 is TGTGCCAGCAGTTTGATAGGGGTCTCTGGAAACACCATATATTTT. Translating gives CASSLIGVSGNTIYF. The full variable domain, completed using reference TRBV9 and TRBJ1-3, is DSGVTQTPKHLITATGQRVTLRCSPRSGDLSVYWYQQSLDQGLQFLIQYYNGEERAKGNILERFSAQQFPDLHSELNLSSLELGDSALYFCASSLIGVSGNTIYFGEGSWLTVV.

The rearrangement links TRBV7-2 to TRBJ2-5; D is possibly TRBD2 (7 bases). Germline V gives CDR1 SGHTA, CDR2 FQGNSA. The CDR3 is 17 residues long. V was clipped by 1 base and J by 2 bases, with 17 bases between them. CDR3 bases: TGTGCCAGCAGCTTAGTCGGTCGGGGGGCGGAACAAGAGACCCAGTACTTC. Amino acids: CASSLVGRGAEQETQYF.

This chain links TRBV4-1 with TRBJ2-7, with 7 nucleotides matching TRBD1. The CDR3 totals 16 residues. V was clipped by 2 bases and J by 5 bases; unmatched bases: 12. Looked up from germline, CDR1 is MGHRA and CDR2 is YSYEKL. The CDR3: CASSQLLTGLRNEQYF. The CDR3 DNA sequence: TGCGCCAGCAGCCAACTTCTGACAGGGCTAAGGAACGAGCAGTACTTC.

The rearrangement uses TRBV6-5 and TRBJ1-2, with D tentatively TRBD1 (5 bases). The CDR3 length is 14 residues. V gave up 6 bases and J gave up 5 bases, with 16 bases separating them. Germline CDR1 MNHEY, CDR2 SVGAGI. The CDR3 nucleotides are TGTGCCAGCAGCCAACAGGTTACAGCATATGGCTACACCTTC. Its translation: CASSQQVTAYGYTF.

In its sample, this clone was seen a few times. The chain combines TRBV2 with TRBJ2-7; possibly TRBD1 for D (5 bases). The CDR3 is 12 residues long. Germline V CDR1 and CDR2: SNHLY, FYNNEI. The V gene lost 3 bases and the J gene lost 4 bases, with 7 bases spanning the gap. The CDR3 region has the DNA TGTGCCAGCAGTGACGACAGTTACGAGCAGTACTTC. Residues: CASSDDSYEQYF. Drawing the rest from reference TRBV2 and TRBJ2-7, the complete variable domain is EPEVTQTPSHQVTQMGQEVILRCVPISNHLYFYWYRQILGQKVEFLVSFYNNEISEKSEIFDDQFSVERPDGSNFTLKIRSTKLEDSAMYFCASSDDSYEQYFGPGTRLTVT.

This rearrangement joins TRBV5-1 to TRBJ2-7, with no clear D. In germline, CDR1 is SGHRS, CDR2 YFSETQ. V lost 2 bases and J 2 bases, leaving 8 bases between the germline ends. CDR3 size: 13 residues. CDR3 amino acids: CASSFSYAYEQYF. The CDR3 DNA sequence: TGCGCCAGCAGCTTCTCGTACGCCTACGAGCAGTACTTC.